The source of this T cell receptor beta chain is a study of OX40 agonist ivuxolimab in advanced cancers. Study outcomes and limitations: Dosing at 0.1 to 3.0 mg/kg was accompanied by clonal expansion of CD4+ and CD8+ blood T cells by week 6. Expanded peripheral T cell antigen specificity was not determined. Nonresponders, in some cases, also had low normalized T-cell clonal expansion. Partial responders receiving 0.1-3.0 mg/kg showed among the lowest clonal expansion.

V gave up 0 bases and J gave up 3 bases; unmatched junction bases: 5. In germline, CDR1 is SGHDT, CDR2 YYEEEE. There are 15 residues in the CDR3. Produced via immunoSEQ multiplex PCR; TCRdb's table is partial and in-frame only. This table holds some 51,000 clones, 65% to 85% found once. Turning to this clone: Its antigen is currently unknown.

V and J are TRBV5-6 and TRBJ2-7; 8 bases line up with TRBD2. The sequence was obtained from an adult with an advanced solid tumor such as melanoma, head and neck, liver or kidney cancer. The source material was CD4+ or CD8+ T cells sorted from blood, sampled in a trial of the OX40 agonist ivuxolimab. The CDR3 DNA is TGTGCCAGCAGCTTGGTTGCGGCGGGGGGCTACGAGCAGTACTTC. Protein: CASSLVAAGGYEQYF.